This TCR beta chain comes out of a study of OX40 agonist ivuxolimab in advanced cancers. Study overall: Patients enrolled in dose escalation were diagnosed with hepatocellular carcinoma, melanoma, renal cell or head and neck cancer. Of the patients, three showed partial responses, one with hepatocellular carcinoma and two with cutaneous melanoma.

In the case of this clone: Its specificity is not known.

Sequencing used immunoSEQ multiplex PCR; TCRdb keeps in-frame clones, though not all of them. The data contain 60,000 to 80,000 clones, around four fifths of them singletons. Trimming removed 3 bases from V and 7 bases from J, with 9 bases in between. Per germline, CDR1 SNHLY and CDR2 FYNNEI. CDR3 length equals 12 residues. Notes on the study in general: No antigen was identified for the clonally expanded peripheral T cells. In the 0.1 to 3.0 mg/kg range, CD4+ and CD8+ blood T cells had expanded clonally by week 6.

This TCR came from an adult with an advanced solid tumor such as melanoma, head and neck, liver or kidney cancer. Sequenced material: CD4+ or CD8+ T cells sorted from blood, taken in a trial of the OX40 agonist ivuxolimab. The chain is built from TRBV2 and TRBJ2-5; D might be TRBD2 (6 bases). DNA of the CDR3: TGTGCCAGCAGTGAGGAGGGTCGGACCCAGTACTTC. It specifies CASSEEGRTQYF.